These 23 T cell receptor beta chains were sequenced from one sample in a study of cytomegalovirus exposure and HLA in healthy donors. A multiplex PCR was run with 60 Vbeta primers and 13 Jbeta primers. Libraries were prepared by immunoSEQ multiplex PCR; TCRdb keeps only in-frame clonotypes and omits some of them. The table records 150,000 to 200,000 clones, about 80% of them present only once. Input material: PBMCs. Source of these receptors: a woman in her thirties in good health and CMV-seronegative.

The gene calls are TRBV7-2 and TRBJ2-2; no clear D. The CDR3 loop spans 13 amino acids. Looked up from germline, CDR1 is SGHTA and CDR2 is FQGNSA. The germline V and J ends were trimmed by 5 bases and 4 bases, with 8 bases remaining between them. The CDR3 nucleotides read TGTGCCAGCAGCCCTGACTTCACCGGGGAGCTGTTTTTT. Translating gives CASSPDFTGELFF.

This clone was seen a handful of times. The rearrangement uses TRBV21-1 and TRBJ2-7; no check of the table's D call, TRBD2, against the DNA was made. TRBV21-1 is a pseudogene. There are 17 residues in the CDR3. CDR3 residues: CASSKARGRQNSYEQYF. Here the CDR3 DNA reads TGTGCCAGCAGCAAAGCGCGGGGGCGACAGAACTCCTACGAGCAGTACTTC.

This chain uses TRBV10-2 with TRBJ2-4, with D possibly being TRBD2 (5 bases). CDR1 WSHSY and CDR2 SAAADI come from the germline V gene. CDR3 size: 12 residues. V lost 4 bases, J lost 8 bases, and 9 bases lay in between. DNA for the CDR3: TGCGCCAGCAGTGCTTCAGCGGACATTCAGTACTTC. This sequence encodes CASSASADIQYF.

This chain links TRBV4-1 with TRBJ1-3, with a weak D call TRBD1 (6 bases). Looked up from germline, CDR1 is MGHRA and CDR2 is YSYEKL. The CDR3 extends over 18 amino acids. V was clipped by 0 bases and J by 2 bases, with 17 bases between them. CDR3 nucleotides: TGCGCCAGCAGCCAAGATCCTTGGGGGCAGGCCGCTGGAAACACCATATATTTT. It yields the protein CASSQDPWGQAAGNTIYF.

The chain uses TRBV30 and TRBJ2-5, with D tentatively TRBD2 (7 bases). CDR1 and CDR2 from the germline V gene are GTSNPN and SVGIG (reference sequence). The V and J ends lost 2 bases and 5 bases respectively, with 18 bases between them. CDR3 length equals 15 residues. Here the CDR3 DNA reads TGTGCCTGGAGTTTGGTGGGGGGGCTCGTCGAGACCCAGTACTTC. Protein sequence: CAWSLVGGLVETQYF.

J is TRBJ2-5 and V is TRBV5-6; 7 bases are shared with TRBD1. The CDR3 runs to 14 residues. Germline-derived CDR1 and CDR2 are SGHDT and YYEEEE. The V segment lost 6 bases and the J segment 4 bases; nucleotides outside the gene matches: 9. This CDR3 reads CASTEQGFGETQYF. DNA for the CDR3: TGTGCCAGCACCGAACAGGGGTTTGGAGAGACCCAGTACTTC. The variable domain in full, completed from reference TRBV5-6 and TRBJ2-5, reads DAGVTQSPTHLIKTRGQQVTLRCSPKSGHDTVSWYQQALGQGPQFIFQYYEEEERQRGNFPDRFSGHQFPNYSSELNVNALLLGDSALYLCASTEQGFGETQYFGPGTRLLVL.

The chain uses TRBV10-2 and TRBJ2-7; tentative D call: TRBD2 (6 bases). Germline loops: CDR1 WSHSY, CDR2 SAAADI. Deletions cut 6 bases from V and 2 bases from J, with 20 bases between. The CDR3 has 16 amino acids. Written as DNA, the CDR3 is TGCGCCAGCAGCCCCGGGACTCCAAACCCAACCTACGAGCAGTACTTC. Its translation is CASSPGTPNPTYEQYF.

This rearrangement joins TRBV6-4 to TRBJ1-3; 7 positions match TRBD1. Losses at the gene ends were 5 bases for V and 2 bases for J; bases not matched to a gene: 9. The V gene's germline CDR1 is MRHNA and CDR2 SNTAGT. This CDR3 comprises 16 residues. The CDR3: CASSLLQGEAGNTIYF. DNA for the CDR3: TGTGCCAGCAGTCTACTTCAGGGGGAGGCTGGAAACACCATATATTTT.

This chain connects TRBV7-9 to TRBJ1-6; TRBD1 agrees at 8 bases. CDR1 and CDR2 (germline): SEHNR, FQNEAQ (reference sequence). The CDR3 totals 13 residues. V gave up 5 bases and J gave up 10 bases; unmatched junction bases: 4. CDR3: CASSQDRVSPLHF. DNA for the CDR3: TGTGCCAGCAGCCAGGACAGGGTCTCACCCCTCCACTTT.

This clone has more than one count but fewer than ten. V is TRBV30 and J is TRBJ1-5; D call uncertain. Germline V gene data show CDR1 as GTSNPN and CDR2 as SVGIG (reference sequence). Trimming took off 0 bases at V and 6 bases at J, with 15 bases between the two ends. The CDR3 is 15 residues long. CDR3 DNA: TGTGCCTGGAGTGTAGGACCTATTAGCGGTCAGCCCCAGCATTTT. This translates into CAWSVGPISGQPQHF.

In nucleotides, the CDR3 is TGTGCCAGCAGCGGGGGACAGGGCAATCAGCCCCAGCATTTT. Translating it yields CASSGGQGNQPQHF. The rearrangement joins TRBV7-2 to TRBJ1-5, with TRBD1 matching over 8 bases. The V gene's germline CDR1 is SGHTA and CDR2 FQGNSA. Trimming removed 5 bases from V and 2 bases from J; junction bases left unmatched: 2. CDR3 size: 14 residues.

The V and J genes are TRBV30 and TRBJ1-1; D call uncertain. The V gene lost 0 bases and the J gene lost 5 bases, with 4 bases spanning the gap. This CDR3 comprises 11 residues. Germline V CDR1 and CDR2: GTSNPN, SVGIG (reference sequence). In DNA form, the CDR3 reads TGTGCCTGGAGTGTCGGGACTGAAGCTTTCTTT. Translation: CAWSVGTEAFF.

As for this clone: Other nucleotide sequences from this sample produce the same CDR3. The gene calls are TRBV5-1 and TRBJ2-2, with TRBD1 matching 10 bases. This CDR3 spans 15 amino acids. CDR1 and CDR2 (germline): SGHRS, YFSETQ. V lost 0 bases and J lost 4; bases outside the gene matches: 0. CDR3 in DNA: TGCGCCAGCAGCTTGGGGACAGGGGGCACCGGGGAGCTGTTTTTT. It translates to CASSLGTGGTGELFF.

CDR3: CASWDRERNIQYF. The CDR3 DNA is TGCGCCAGCTGGGACAGGGAGAGAAACATTCAGTACTTC. The chain uses TRBV10-2 and TRBJ2-4, with 9 bases fitting TRBD1. CDR1 WSHSY and CDR2 SAAADI come from the germline V gene. J gave up 6 bases and V 8 bases, and 5 bases lay outside the gene matches. CDR3 length equals 13 residues.

This rearrangement joins TRBV9 to TRBJ1-1; the D is unclear. V was shortened by 0 bases and J by 0 bases, with 3 bases between the two germline ends. The CDR3 is 13 amino acids. The V gene's germline CDR1 is SGDLS and CDR2 YYNGEE. The CDR3 is CASSVALNTEAFF. The CDR3 DNA follows: TGTGCCAGCAGCGTAGCTCTGAACACTGAAGCTTTCTTT.

This chain connects TRBV6-5 to TRBJ2-3; D gene ambiguous. V lost 5 bases to trimming and J lost 10 bases, with 13 bases between them. CDR3 length: 12 residues. Germline-derived CDR1 and CDR2 are MNHEY and SVGAGI. CDR3 sequence: CASSPKELPQYF. The CDR3, as DNA: TGTGCCAGCAGTCCTAAAGAACTTCCGCAGTATTTT.

This chain links TRBV9 with TRBJ2-7; unclear D gene. This CDR3 contains 13 residues. CDR1 and CDR2 from the germline V gene are SGDLS and YYNGEE. V was trimmed by 2 bases and J by 6 bases, leaving 12 bases between them. The CDR3 nucleotides are TGTGCCAGCAGCGTCCAGTTGGTCTCCGAGCAGTACTTC. Translating gives CASSVQLVSEQYF.

For the CDR3, the DNA is TGTGCCAGCAGCTCCGGACAGGTCCAAGAGACCCAGTACTTC. This encodes CASSSGQVQETQYF. V and J are TRBV5-4 and TRBJ2-5; TRBD1 aligns across 7 bases. With V trimmed by 3 bases and J by 1 base, 3 bases remained unmatched. The V gene's germline CDR1 is SGHNT and CDR2 YYREEE (reference sequence). The CDR3 loop spans 14 amino acids.

This clone was recorded once. This sequence joins TRBV6-5 and TRBJ2-3; 8 positions agree with TRBD1. Germline V gives CDR1 MNHEY, CDR2 SVGAGI. V gave up 2 bases and J gave up 2 bases; unmatched junction bases: 3. The CDR3 sequence is 15 residues long. CDR3 sequence reads: CASSYGQGYTDTQYF. CDR3 bases: TGTGCCAGCAGTTACGGACAGGGCTACACAGATACGCAGTATTTT.

The chain combines TRBV5-1 with TRBJ1-5, with a tentative D call TRBD1 (5 bases). Between the trimmed V and J ends, which lost 3 bases and 3 bases, there was a span of 10 bases. In germline, CDR1 is SGHRS, CDR2 YFSETQ. The CDR3 has 14 amino acids. This chain's CDR3 is CASSSTGSNQPQHF. CDR3 in DNA: TGCGCCAGCAGCTCCACAGGATCCAATCAGCCCCAGCATTTT.

This clone was observed a handful of times. The chain carries TRBV19 and TRBJ1-2; D is unresolved. CDR3 length equals 12 residues. Germline assignment: CDR1 LNHDA and CDR2 SQIVND (reference sequence). Trimming stripped 5 bases from V and 4 bases from J, with 8 bases between. CDR3 loop: CASSLAFYGYTF. In DNA form, the CDR3 reads TGTGCCAGTAGTCTGGCCTTCTATGGCTACACCTTC.

V gene TRBV7-6 combines with J gene TRBJ1-5; 7 bases are shared with TRBD1. With V trimmed by 2 bases and J by 1 base, 2 bases remained unmatched. Germline-derived CDR1 and CDR2 are SGHVS and FNYEAQ. The CDR3 covers 15 residues. The CDR3 here is CASSLTTGSNQPQHF. The CDR3 DNA reads TGTGCCAGCAGCTTAACGACAGGGAGCAATCAGCCCCAGCATTTT.

The chain combines TRBV6-6 with TRBJ1-1; no firm D call. The CDR3 is 15 residues long. Per the germline V gene, CDR1 is MNHNY and CDR2 is SVGAGI (reference sequence). Trimming stripped 7 bases from V and 0 bases from J, with 15 bases between. CDR3 nucleotide sequence: TGTGCCAGCATCAAACTGACCGGGATGAACACTGAAGCTTTCTTT. This sequence encodes CASIKLTGMNTEAFF.